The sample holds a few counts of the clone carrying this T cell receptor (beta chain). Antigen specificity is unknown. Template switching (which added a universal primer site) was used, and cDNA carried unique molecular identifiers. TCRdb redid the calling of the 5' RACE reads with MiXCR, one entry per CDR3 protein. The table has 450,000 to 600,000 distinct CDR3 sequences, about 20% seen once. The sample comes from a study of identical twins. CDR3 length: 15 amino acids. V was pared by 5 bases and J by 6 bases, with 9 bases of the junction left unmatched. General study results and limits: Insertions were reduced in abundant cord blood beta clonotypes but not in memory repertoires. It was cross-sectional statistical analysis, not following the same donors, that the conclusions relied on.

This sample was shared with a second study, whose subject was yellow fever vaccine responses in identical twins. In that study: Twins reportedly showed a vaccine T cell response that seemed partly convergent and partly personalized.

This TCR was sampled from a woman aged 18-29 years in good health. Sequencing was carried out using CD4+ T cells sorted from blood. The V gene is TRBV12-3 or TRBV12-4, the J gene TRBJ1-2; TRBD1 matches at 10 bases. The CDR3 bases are TGTGCCAGCAGTCCTTCTGACAGGGGGCGGGATGGCTACACCTTC. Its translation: CASSPSDRGRDGYTF.